The entry below gives a single T cell receptor beta chain sequence along with its context. What it recognizes is unknown. Measured with immunoSEQ multiplex PCR; TCRdb has only the in-frame clones, and not every one. The data contain about 88,000 clones, 92% of them singletons. This specimen comes from a study of T cell responses to AZD1222 COVID-19 vaccine. Study-level results: Following two doses of AZD1222, Spike-specific TCR breadth and depth rose.

CDR1 is DFQATT and CDR2 is SNEGSKA in the germline V gene (reference sequence). CDR3 size: 13 residues. Losses at the gene ends were 3 bases for V and 5 bases for J; bases not matched to a gene: 3. The sequence was collected from an adult in good health. V gene TRBV20-1 combines with J gene TRBJ1-1; 10 positions match TRBD1. Sample: peripheral blood, taken on day 0 of AZD1222 vaccination. Written as DNA, the CDR3 is TGCAGTGCTAGTAGGGACAGGGGTACTGAAGCTTTCTTT. It translates to CSASRDRGTEAFF.